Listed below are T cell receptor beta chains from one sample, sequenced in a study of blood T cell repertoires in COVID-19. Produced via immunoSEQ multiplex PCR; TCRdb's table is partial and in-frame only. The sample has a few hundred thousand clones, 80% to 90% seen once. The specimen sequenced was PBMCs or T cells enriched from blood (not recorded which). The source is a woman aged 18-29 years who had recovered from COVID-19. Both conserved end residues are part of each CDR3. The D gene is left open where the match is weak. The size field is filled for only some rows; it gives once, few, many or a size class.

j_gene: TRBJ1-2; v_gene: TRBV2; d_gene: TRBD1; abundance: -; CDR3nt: TGTGCCAGCATGCGACCGGGACAGGACTATGGCTACACCTTC; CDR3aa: CASMRPGQDYGYTF
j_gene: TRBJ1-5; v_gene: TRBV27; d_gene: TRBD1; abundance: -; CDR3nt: TGTGCCAGCAGCGCCCAAGGGGGACAGATACAGCCCCAGCATTTT; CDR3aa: CASSAQGGQIQPQHF
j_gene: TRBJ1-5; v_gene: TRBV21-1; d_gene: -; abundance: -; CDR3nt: TGTGCCAGCAGCAGGGATACGACAGGGGAGGAAGGGAACGGCAATCAGCCCCAGCATTTT; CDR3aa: CASSRDTTGEEGNGNQPQHF
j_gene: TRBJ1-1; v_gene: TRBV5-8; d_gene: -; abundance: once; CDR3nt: TGTGCCAGCAGCTTGGTCGGGGGTTCCAACACTGAAGCTTTCTTT; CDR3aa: CASSLVGGSNTEAFF
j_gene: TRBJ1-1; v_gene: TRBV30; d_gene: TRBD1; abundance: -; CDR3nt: TGTGCCTGGAGTGAAGTAGGGGGCGCGACTGAAGCTTTCTTT; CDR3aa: CAWSEVGGATEAFF
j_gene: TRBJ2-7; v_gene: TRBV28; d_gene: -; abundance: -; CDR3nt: TGTGCCAGCAGTTCCAGGGTATCAAGCACCTACGAGCAGTACTTC; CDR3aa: CASSSRVSSTYEQYF
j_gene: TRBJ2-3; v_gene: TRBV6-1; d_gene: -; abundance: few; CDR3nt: TGTGCCAGCAGTGAACTCGAACAGGGCACAGATACGCAGTATTTT; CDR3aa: CASSELEQGTDTQYF
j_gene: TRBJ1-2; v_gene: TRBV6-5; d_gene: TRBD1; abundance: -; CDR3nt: TGTGCCAGCAGCCAGGACAGGTTTGGTGGCTACACCTTC; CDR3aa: CASSQDRFGGYTF
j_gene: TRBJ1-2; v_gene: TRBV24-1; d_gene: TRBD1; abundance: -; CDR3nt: TGTGCCACCAGTGACGGGACAGTCAACTATGGCTACACCTTC; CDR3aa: CATSDGTVNYGYTF
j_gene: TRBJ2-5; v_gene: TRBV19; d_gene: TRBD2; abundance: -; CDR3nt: TGTGCCAGTAGCCCTACCCATAGCGGGAGTAGAGAGACCCAGTACTTC; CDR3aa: CASSPTHSGSRETQYF
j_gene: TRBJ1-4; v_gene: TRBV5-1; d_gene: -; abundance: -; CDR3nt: TGCGCCAGCAGCTTGGGGGCGGGGGGTGAAAAACTGTTTTTT; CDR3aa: CASSLGAGGEKLFF
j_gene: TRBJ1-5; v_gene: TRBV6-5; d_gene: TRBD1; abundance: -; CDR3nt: TGTGCCAGCAGTACGGGACAGGGGGCGAGACAGCCCCAGCATTTT; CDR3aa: CASSTGQGARQPQHF
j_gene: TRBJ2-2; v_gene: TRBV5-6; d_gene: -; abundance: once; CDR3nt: TGTGCCAGCAGCCCTGGACTAAACACCGGGGAGCTGTTTTTT; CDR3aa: CASSPGLNTGELFF
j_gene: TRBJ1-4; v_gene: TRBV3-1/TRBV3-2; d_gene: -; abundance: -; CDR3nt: TGTGCCAGCAGCCAAGAAGTCAGTCGGCAGGGTGAAAAACTGTTTTTT; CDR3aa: CASSQEVSRQGEKLFF
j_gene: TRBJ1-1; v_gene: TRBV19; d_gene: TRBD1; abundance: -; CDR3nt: TGTGCCAGTAGTCTACTGACAGGGATAAACACTGAAGCTTTCTTT; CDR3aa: CASSLLTGINTEAFF
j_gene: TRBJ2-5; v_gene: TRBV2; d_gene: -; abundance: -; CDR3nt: TGTGCCAGCAGTTCACAAGGAGGGGAGACCCAGTACTTC; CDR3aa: CASSSQGGETQYF
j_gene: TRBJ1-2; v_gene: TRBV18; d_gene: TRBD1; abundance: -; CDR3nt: TGTGCCAGCTCACCACTAAAGGAGGGGGCGGTAGGCTACACCTTC; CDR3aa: CASSPLKEGAVGYTF
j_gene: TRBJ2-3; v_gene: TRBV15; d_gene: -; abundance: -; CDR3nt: TGTGCCACCAGCAGATTTACAGGAATTAGCACAGATACGCAGTATTTT; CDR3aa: CATSRFTGISTDTQYF
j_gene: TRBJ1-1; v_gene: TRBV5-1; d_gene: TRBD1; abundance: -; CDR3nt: TGCGCCAGCAGCTTCAGGGGGGAGAACACTGAAGCTTTCTTT; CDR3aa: CASSFRGENTEAFF
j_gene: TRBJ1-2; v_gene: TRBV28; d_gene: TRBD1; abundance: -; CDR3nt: TGTGCCAGCAGTATTGGACCCAGGGGGCGCTATGGCTACACCTTC; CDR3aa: CASSIGPRGRYGYTF
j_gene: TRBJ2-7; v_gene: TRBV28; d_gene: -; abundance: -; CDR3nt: TGTGCCAGCAGTTTGGCGGCGTTCCCCTACGAGCAGTACTTC; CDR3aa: CASSLAAFPYEQYF
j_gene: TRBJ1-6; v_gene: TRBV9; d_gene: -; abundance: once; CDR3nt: TGTGCCAGCAGCGAACAGGATAATTCACCCCTCCACTTT; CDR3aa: CASSEQDNSPLHF
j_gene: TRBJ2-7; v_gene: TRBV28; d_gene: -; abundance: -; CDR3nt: TGTGCCAGCACCTCACCCCGGTCCCTCTACGAGCAGTACTTC; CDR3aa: CASTSPRSLYEQYF
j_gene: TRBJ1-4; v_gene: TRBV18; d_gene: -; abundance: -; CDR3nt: TGTGCCAGCTCACCGGGCAGAACTAATGAAAAACTGTTTTTT; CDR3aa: CASSPGRTNEKLFF
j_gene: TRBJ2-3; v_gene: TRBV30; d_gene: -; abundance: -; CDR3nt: TGTGCCTGGAGTGTGCGGAGGGCGGGCACAGATACGCAGTATTTT; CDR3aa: CAWSVRRAGTDTQYF
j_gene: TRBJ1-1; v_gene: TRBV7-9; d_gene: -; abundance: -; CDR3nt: TGTGCCAGCAGCTTATCGGGAGGGTTTAACACTGAAGCTTTCTTT; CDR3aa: CASSLSGGFNTEAFF
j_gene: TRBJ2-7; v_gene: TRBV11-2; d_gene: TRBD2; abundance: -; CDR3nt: TGTGCCAGCAGCCTCAGCGGGGCACCCTACGAGCAGTACTTC; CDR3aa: CASSLSGAPYEQYF
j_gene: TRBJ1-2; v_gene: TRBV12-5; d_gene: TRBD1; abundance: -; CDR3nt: TGTGCTAGTGGCCCAGACAGGGTCTATGGCTACACCTTC; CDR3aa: CASGPDRVYGYTF
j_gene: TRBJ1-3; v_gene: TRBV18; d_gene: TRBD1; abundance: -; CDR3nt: TGTGCCAGCTCACCACTACAGGGGAACGGAAACACCATATATTTT; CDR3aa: CASSPLQGNGNTIYF